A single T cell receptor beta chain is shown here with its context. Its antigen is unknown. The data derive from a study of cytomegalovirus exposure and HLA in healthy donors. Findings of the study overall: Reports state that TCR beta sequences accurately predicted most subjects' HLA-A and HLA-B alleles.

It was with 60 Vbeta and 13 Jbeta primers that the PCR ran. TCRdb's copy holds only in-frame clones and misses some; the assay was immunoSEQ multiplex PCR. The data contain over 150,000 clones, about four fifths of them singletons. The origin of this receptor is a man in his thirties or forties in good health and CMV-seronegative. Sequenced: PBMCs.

CDR3 sequence (DNA): TGTGCCAGCAGCTTGGGCGGACAGGGTGGAGAGACCCAGTACTTC. Its translation: CASSLGGQGGETQYF. The chain uses TRBV7-9 and TRBJ2-5; 8 bases match TRBD1. The CDR3 is made up of 15 amino acids. After removal of 3 bases from V and 4 bases from J, the junction contained 7 bases not matched to a gene. The germline CDR1 and CDR2 sequences are SEHNR and FQNEAQ (reference sequence).